This TCR beta chain originates from a study of shared clonotypes between healthy human individuals. Selected positively for CCR7 and CD45RO-negative, naive CD8 cells excluded terminally differentiated effector memory CD45RA+ cells. The germline gives CDR1 MNHEY, CDR2 SMNVEV (reference sequence). V lost 6 bases, J lost 8 bases, and 22 bases lay in between. CDR3 size: 15 residues. Sequenced by immunoSEQ multiplex PCR; TCRdb stores in-frame clones only, minus some. The repertoire includes millions of clones, less than 95% of them detected once, and 0.9% to 1.4% sits in the top ten. The sequence derives from a man younger than 35 in good health. The gene calls are TRBV27 and TRBJ1-2, with D possibly matching TRBD1 (6 bases). Sequenced: naive CD8+ T cells sorted from blood. The CDR3 here is CASSPPGTDSEGYTF. The CDR3, as DNA: TGTGCCAGCAGCCCCCCCGGGACGGACAGTGAGGGCTACACCTTC.